These 17 T cell receptor beta chains were sequenced from one sample in a study of blood T cells in healthy people across ages (dated by TCRdb to the mid-2010s). The receptor library was made with 5' RACE. TCRdb names Illumina HiSeq 2500 as the instrument used. A second PCR of about 7 to 12 cycles was performed with a sample-barcoded 5' primer and a J-beta primer mix. The raw public data were reprocessed by TCRdb itself: fastp quality trimming at Q25, MiXCR clonotype calling, in-frame beta chains only. Under each unique CDR3 protein, matching rows form one entry showing the most common genes and DNA. Recorded for this sample are hundreds of thousands of distinct CDR3 sequences; about 36% of them occurred a single time. The ten largest clones add up to 13% of the sample. Specimen: blood. The receptors were sampled from a man younger than 35 in good health.

The J gene is TRBJ2-7, the V gene TRBV11-2; D tentatively fits TRBD1 or TRBD2 (6 bases each). This CDR3 contains 13 residues. Germline V gene sequence: CDR1 SGHAT, CDR2 FQNNGV. Deletions cut 2 bases from V and 7 bases from J, with 12 bases between. DNA of the CDR3: TGTGCCAGCAGCTTAATGCGGGACAAAGAGCAGTACTTC. This sequence encodes CASSLMRDKEQYF.

V is TRBV6-6 and J is TRBJ1-5; tentative D call: TRBD1 (5 bases). Germline loops: CDR1 MNHNY, CDR2 SVGAGI (reference sequence). V shed 6 bases and J shed 8 bases, with 14 bases lying between them. The CDR3 has 13 residues. The CDR3 region is CASSLPGGKPQHF. CDR3 DNA: TGTGCCAGCAGCCTCCCGGGGGGAAAGCCCCAGCATTTT.

The V gene is TRBV6-5, the J gene TRBJ2-1; 10 nucleotides agree with TRBD2. The J call could be wrong; TRBJ2-7 is a better fit for the DNA end. This CDR3 has 19 residues. The germline CDR1 and CDR2 sequences are MNHEY and SVGAGI. The CDR3 region has the DNA TGTGCCAGCAGTTACTCCCCCAGCGGGGGGGCCGGGTCCTACAATGAGCAGTACTTC. Amino acid sequence: CASSYSPSGGAGSYNEQYF.

The CDR3 nucleotides are TGTGCCAGCCTCGGACAGGGATACGATGAGCAGTTCTTC. Amino acids: CASLGQGYDEQFF. This chain joins TRBV11-2 and TRBJ2-1; TRBD1 matches 8 bases. V lost 8 bases and J lost 8; bases outside the gene matches: 8. The CDR3 has 13 amino acids. Per the germline V gene, CDR1 is SGHAT and CDR2 is FQNNGV.

Regarding this clonotype: At one boundary the junction diverges from the germline segment, which might be a read error. The V call is TRBV20-1, the J call TRBJ2-1; TRBD1 is a possible D gene (7 bases). The germline CDR1 and CDR2 sequences are DFQATT and SNEGSKA (reference sequence). The CDR3 contains 15 residues. CDR3 protein: CCARDGNRGLDEQFF. As DNA, the CDR3 is TGCTGTGCTAGAGATGGCAACAGGGGACTGGATGAGCAGTTCTTC.

This clonotype was counted many times. The gene calls are TRBV14 and TRBJ2-1; TRBD2 agrees at 13 bases. Germline V CDR1 and CDR2: SGHDN, FVKESK. The trim removed 6 bases at V and 8 bases at J, leaving 4 bases unmatched. This CDR3 is built from 14 residues. The CDR3 spells CASSGTSGAYEQFF. The CDR3 DNA is TGTGCCAGCAGTGGGACTAGCGGGGCATATGAGCAGTTCTTC.

A note on this clonotype: A much larger clone sits a single nucleotide away, making a read error possible. The chain carries TRBV7-2 and TRBJ2-3, with 9 bases aligning to TRBD2. The CDR3 totals 16 residues. CDR1 SGHTA and CDR2 FQGNSA come from the germline V gene. Here the CDR3 reads CAGSLARGGAQDTQYF. The CDR3 DNA is TGTGCCGGCAGCTTAGCGCGCGGGGGGGCCCAAGATACGCAGTATTTT.

The chain is built from TRBV20-1 and TRBJ2-1, with D uncertain. Trimming removed 2 bases at V and 0 bases at J, with 11 bases between. The CDR3 consists of 15 residues. From germline, CDR1 is DFQATT and CDR2 SNEGSKA (reference sequence). CDR3 residues: CSARIVPSSYNEQFF. The CDR3 DNA reads TGCAGTGCTAGAATCGTCCCGAGCTCCTACAATGAGCAGTTCTTC.

The chain carries TRBV12-3 or TRBV12-4 and TRBJ1-4; D unresolved. Trimming took 6 bases from V and 6 from J, leaving 14 bases between them. There are 14 residues in the CDR3. CDR3 in amino acids: CASSLTGKYEKLFF. The CDR3 nucleotides read TGTGCCAGCAGCTTAACGGGGAAATATGAAAAACTGTTTTTT.

This clonotype has a handful of counts. The chain combines TRBV6-6 with TRBJ2-7; D is uncertain. The CDR3 spans 15 residues. The V end lost 8 bases, the J end lost 0 bases, and 17 bases lay between the germline ends. Germline CDR1 MNHNY, CDR2 SVGAGI (reference sequence). The CDR3 coding sequence is TGTGCCAGCTCGGACGGGCAGGACCTCTCCTACGAGCAGTACTTC. This sequence encodes CASSDGQDLSYEQYF.

CDR3 DNA sequence: TGCGCCAGCAGCTTGGGGAACAGACAGGATGAAGCTTTCTTT. It codes for CASSLGNRQDEAFF. The chain has TRBV5-1 and TRBJ1-1; weak D call: TRBD1 (6 bases). The CDR3 length is 14 residues. The V gene lost 0 bases and the J gene lost 7 bases, with 13 bases spanning the gap. Per germline, CDR1 SGHRS and CDR2 YFSETQ.

This clonotype has a count of ten or more. J is TRBJ2-5 and V is TRBV6-2 or TRBV6-3; D gene unclear. In germline, CDR1 is MNHEY, CDR2 SVGEGT. The CDR3 runs 14 residues. V shed 3 bases and J shed 2 bases, with 10 bases lying between them. The CDR3 spells CASSYGGLQETQYF. Here the CDR3 DNA reads TGTGCCAGCAGTTATGGTGGCCTACAAGAGACCCAGTACTTC.

The chain carries TRBV11-2 and TRBJ1-3; TRBD1 matches at 7 bases. Germline lookup yields CDR1 SGHAT and CDR2 FQNNGV. The CDR3 runs 15 residues. The J segment lost 0 bases and the V segment lost 6 bases, leaving 5 bases of the junction unmatched. CDR3 protein: CASRQGTVSGNTIYF. The CDR3 nucleotides read TGTGCCAGCAGGCAGGGGACAGTCTCTGGAAACACCATATATTTT.

With regard to this clonotype: A much larger clone differs by one base, so this may be a read error. The genes are TRBV29-1 and TRBJ2-3, with D perhaps TRBD1 (5 bases). Germline V lookup: CDR1 SQVTM, CDR2 ANQGSEA. Between the trimmed V and J ends, which lost 7 bases and 6 bases, there was a span of 20 bases. The CDR3 is 14 residues long. This CDR3 reads CSGARRVSVDTQYF. CDR3 sequence (DNA): TGCAGCGGGGCCCGCAGGGTATCGGTGGATACGCAGTATTTT.

In this sample, this clonotype turned up a few times. The genes are TRBV18 and TRBJ2-5; D possibly uses TRBD1 or TRBD2 (5 bases each). The end of the DNA aligns better with TRBJ2-4, so the J call may be wrong. Germline CDR1 and CDR2: KGHSH and LQKENI. This CDR3 has 14 amino acids. The CDR3 nucleotides read TGTGCCAGCTCACCACCCCCTCGAGGGGACATTCAGTACTTC. It codes for CASSPPPRGDIQYF.

The DNA of the CDR3 is TGCGCCAGCAGCCAAGATAAGGCACCCGGCTACACCTTC. Translation gives CASSQDKAPGYTF. This chain connects TRBV4-3 to TRBJ1-2; no clear D gene. The ends were cut back, 0 bases at V and 8 bases at J, with 10 bases in the middle. CDR1 is LGHNA and CDR2 is YSLEER in the germline V gene. This CDR3 spans 13 amino acids.

There are many counts of this clonotype. This chain uses TRBV12-3 or TRBV12-4 with TRBJ2-7, with TRBD1 as a possible D gene (6 bases). This CDR3 has 12 amino acids. The germline V and J ends were trimmed by 3 bases and 7 bases, with 10 bases remaining between them. The CDR3 sequence is CASSFQGREQYF. The CDR3 nucleotides read TGTGCCAGCAGTTTCCAGGGGAGAGAGCAGTACTTC.